Presented here are 13 T cell receptor beta chains from one specimen sequenced in a study of cytomegalovirus exposure and HLA in healthy donors. PCR primers comprised 60 Vbeta and 13 Jbeta primers. Method: immunoSEQ multiplex PCR; TCRdb's copy keeps in-frame clones and lacks some. The table records 200,000 to 250,000 clones, about 75% of them present only once. Material for sequencing was PBMCs. The receptors here all came from a man in his late teens or twenties in good health and CMV-seronegative.

The V gene is TRBV7-7, the J gene TRBJ2-5; 8 bases fit TRBD1. The CDR3 extends over 14 amino acids. Germline CDR1 is SSHAT and CDR2 is FNYEAQ (reference sequence). The CDR3 nucleotides are TGTGCTAGCCCAGGGGGCGACAGACGGGAGACCCAGTACTTC. Translated: CASPGGDRRETQYF.

The V gene is TRBV11-1, the J gene TRBJ2-2, with D perhaps matching TRBD2 (7 bases). Trimming left V 4 bases short and J 5 bases short, with 14 bases between. Germline-derived CDR1 and CDR2 are SGHAT and FQDESV (reference sequence). The CDR3 spans 15 residues. The CDR3 spells CASSSWGGETGELFF. The CDR3, as DNA: TGTGCCAGCAGCTCTTGGGGGGGCGAGACCGGGGAGCTGTTTTTT. Combining the CDR3 with reference TRBV11-1 and TRBJ2-2 gives the whole variable domain EAEVAQSPRYKITEKSQAVAFWCDPISGHATLYWYRQILGQGPELLVQFQDESVVDDSQLPKDRFSAERLKGVDSTLKIQPAELGDSAMYLCASSSWGGETGELFFGEGSRLTVL.

The rearrangement links TRBV5-1 to TRBJ2-4; 9 bases map to TRBD2. V lost 0 bases and J lost 9; bases outside the gene matches: 7. The CDR3 length is 15 residues. Germline V gene data show CDR1 as SGHRS and CDR2 as YFSETQ. CDR3 loop: CASSLAGSGGCIQYF. In DNA, the CDR3 is TGCGCCAGCAGCTTGGCCGGTAGCGGGGGCTGCATTCAGTACTTC.

This chain connects TRBV6-5 to TRBJ2-5; maybe TRBD2 (5 bases). The V gene's germline CDR1 is MNHEY and CDR2 SVGAGI. The CDR3 is 13 amino acids. The V and J ends lost 7 bases and 2 bases respectively, with 11 bases between them. DNA of the CDR3: TGTGCCAGCAACCCCGAGGGTCAAGAGACCCAGTACTTC. Translation: CASNPEGQETQYF.

The chain joins TRBV7-9 to TRBJ1-5, with 9 positions matching TRBD1. This CDR3 has 14 amino acids. J was trimmed by 6 bases and V by 5 bases; bases with no gene match: 5. CDR1 and CDR2 from the germline V gene are SEHNR and FQNEAQ (reference sequence). CDR3 amino acids: CASSPGQGVQPQHF. The CDR3 DNA sequence: TGTGCCAGCAGCCCGGGACAGGGAGTTCAGCCCCAGCATTTT.

The chain employs TRBV19 and TRBJ1-1; D ambiguous. The CDR3 has 11 amino acids. Trimming cost V 10 bases and J 1 base, with 7 bases left between them. Germline V gene data show CDR1 as LNHDA and CDR2 as SQIVND (reference sequence). The CDR3, as DNA: TGTGCCATTCATAGGAACACTGAAGCTTTCTTT. This codes for CAIHRNTEAFF.

The chain recombines TRBV10-3 with TRBJ1-4, with TRBD1 matching 8 bases. This CDR3 spans 18 amino acids. J was trimmed by 7 bases and V by 0 bases; bases with no gene match: 13. The V gene's germline CDR1 is ENHRY and CDR2 SYGVKD. The DNA for the CDR3 is TGTGCCATCAGTGAGTCGACTCTTAGAACAGGGGGAGGTGAAAAACTGTTTTTT. Encoded protein: CAISESTLRTGGGEKLFF.

V usage is TRBV2 and J usage is TRBJ1-4; TRBD1 might be the D (6 bases). The CDR3 spans 15 residues. From germline, CDR1 is SNHLY and CDR2 FYNNEI. The V end lost 4 bases, the J end lost 1 base, and 10 bases lay between the germline ends. CDR3 residues: CASSVSGQTNEKLFF. Written as DNA, the CDR3 is TGTGCCAGCAGTGTTTCGGGACAAACTAATGAAAAACTGTTTTTT.

A remark on this clone: At one of its ends the junction is not consistent with the germline gene, which may arise from a read error. The chain carries TRBV7-2 and TRBJ2-5, with 7 bases aligning to TRBD1. Germline V CDR1 and CDR2: SGHTA, FQGNSA. The CDR3 has 17 amino acids. The CDR3 coding sequence is TGTGCCAGCAGCTCCCAGCCGGTGACAGGGAACCAAGAGACTCAGTACTTC. Translation: CASSSQPVTGNQETQYF.

The chain carries TRBV6-1 and TRBJ1-1, with unresolved D. Germline V gives CDR1 MNHNS, CDR2 SASEGT. The V end lost 8 bases, the J end lost 3 bases, and 7 bases lay between the germline ends. CDR3 length: 11 amino acids. The CDR3 loop is CASLGDTEAFF. The CDR3 DNA sequence: TGTGCCAGCCTCGGTGACACTGAAGCTTTCTTT.

Concerning this clone itself: Other DNA sequences in the same sample also yield this CDR3. The J gene is TRBJ2-2, the V gene TRBV18, with TRBD1 as a possible D gene (6 bases). Per the germline V gene, CDR1 is KGHSH and CDR2 is LQKENI. V was cut by 0 bases and J by 3 bases, with 11 bases left in between. The CDR3 sequence is 16 residues long. The DNA for the CDR3 is TGTGCCAGCTCACCACCGCAGGGGTTGGACACCGGGGAGCTGTTTTTT. Protein sequence: CASSPPQGLDTGELFF.

J is TRBJ2-1 and V is TRBV27, with 10 bases that match TRBD1. The CDR3 has 15 residues. Trimming took 6 bases from V and 2 from J; bases not matched to a gene: 4. The germline CDR1 and CDR2 sequences are MNHEY and SMNVEV (reference sequence). DNA for the CDR3: TGTGCCAGCAGCCGGGACAGGGGAACCTACAATGAGCAGTTCTTC. It translates to CASSRDRGTYNEQFF.

This clone was counted once. V and J are TRBV10-3 and TRBJ2-7; 7 bases match TRBD1. The V gene end was trimmed by 10 bases and the J gene end by 4 bases; junction bases not matched to a gene: 10. This CDR3 region has 13 residues. The germline V gene has CDR1 ENHRY and CDR2 SYGVKD. This CDR3 reads CATRGQTIYEQYF. The CDR3 nucleotides are TGTGCCACCAGGGGACAGACCATTTACGAGCAGTACTTC.